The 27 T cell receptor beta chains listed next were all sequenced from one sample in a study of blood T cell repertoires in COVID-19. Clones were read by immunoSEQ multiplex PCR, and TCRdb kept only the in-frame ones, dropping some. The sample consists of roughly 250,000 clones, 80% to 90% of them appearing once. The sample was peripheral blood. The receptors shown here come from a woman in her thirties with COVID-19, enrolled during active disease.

The CDR3 DNA is TGTGCCAGCAGCCAAGGTTCGACAAACACCGGGGAGCTGTTTTTT. Protein: CASSQGSTNTGELFF. This rearrangement joins TRBV14 to TRBJ2-2; D gene uncertain. This CDR3 is built from 15 residues. Looked up from germline, CDR1 is SGHDN and CDR2 is FVKESK. Trimming pared 1 base from V and 2 bases from J, leaving 8 bases between. The full variable domain, completed using reference TRBV14 and TRBJ2-2, is EAGVTQFPSHSVIEKGQTVTLRCDPISGHDNLYWYRRVMGKEIKFLLHFVKESKQDESGMPNNRFLAERTGGTYSTLKVQPAELEDSGVYFCASSQGSTNTGELFFGEGSRLTVL.

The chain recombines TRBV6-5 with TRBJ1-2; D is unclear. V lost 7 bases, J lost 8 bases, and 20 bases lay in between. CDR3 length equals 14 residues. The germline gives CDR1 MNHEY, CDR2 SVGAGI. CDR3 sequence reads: CASIRTRELEGYTF. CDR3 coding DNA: TGTGCCAGCATACGAACGCGGGAACTTGAGGGCTACACCTTC.

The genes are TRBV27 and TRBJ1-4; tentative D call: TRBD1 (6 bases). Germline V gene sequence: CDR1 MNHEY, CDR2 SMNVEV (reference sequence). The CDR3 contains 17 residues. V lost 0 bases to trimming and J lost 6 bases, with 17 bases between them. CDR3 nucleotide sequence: TGTGCCAGCAGTTTATCGGAGGCAGGGGTGGGGCATGAAAAACTGTTTTTT. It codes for CASSLSEAGVGHEKLFF. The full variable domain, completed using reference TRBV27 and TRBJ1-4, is EAQVTQNPRYLITVTGKKLTVTCSQNMNHEYMSWYRQDPGLGLRQIYYSMNVEVTDKGDVPEGYKVSRKEKRNFPLILESPSPNQTSLYFCASSLSEAGVGHEKLFFGSGTQLSVL.

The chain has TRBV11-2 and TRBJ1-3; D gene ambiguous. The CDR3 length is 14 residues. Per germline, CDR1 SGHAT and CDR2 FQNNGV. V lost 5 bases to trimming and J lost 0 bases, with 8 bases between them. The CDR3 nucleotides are TGTGCCAGCAGCGCTGACATCTCTGGAAACACCATATATTTT. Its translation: CASSADISGNTIYF. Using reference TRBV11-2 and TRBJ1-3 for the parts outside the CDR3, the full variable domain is EAGVAQSPRYKIIEKRQSVAFWCNPISGHATLYWYQQILGQGPKLLIQFQNNGVVDDSQLPKDRFSAERLKGVDSTLKIQPAKLEDSAVYLCASSADISGNTIYFGEGSWLTVV.

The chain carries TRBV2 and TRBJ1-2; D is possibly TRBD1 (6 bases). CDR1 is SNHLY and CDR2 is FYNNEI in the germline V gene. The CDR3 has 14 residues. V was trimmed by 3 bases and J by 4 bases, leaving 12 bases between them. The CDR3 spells CASSDRKGGYGYTF. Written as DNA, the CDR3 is TGTGCCAGCAGTGACAGGAAAGGGGGCTATGGCTACACCTTC.

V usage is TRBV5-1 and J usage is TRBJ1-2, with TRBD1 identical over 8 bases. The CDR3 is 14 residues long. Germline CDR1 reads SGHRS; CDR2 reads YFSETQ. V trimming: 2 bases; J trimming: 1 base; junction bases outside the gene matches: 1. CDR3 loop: CASSFTGGNYGYTF. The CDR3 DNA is TGCGCCAGCAGCTTCACAGGGGGTAACTATGGCTACACCTTC.

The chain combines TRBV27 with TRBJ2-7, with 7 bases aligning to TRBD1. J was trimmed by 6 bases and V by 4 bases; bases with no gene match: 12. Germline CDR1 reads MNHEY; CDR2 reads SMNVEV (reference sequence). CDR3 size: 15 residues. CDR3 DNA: TGTGCCAGCAGTTCAACCCCGACAGGGATCGGCGAGCAGTACTTC. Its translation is CASSSTPTGIGEQYF.

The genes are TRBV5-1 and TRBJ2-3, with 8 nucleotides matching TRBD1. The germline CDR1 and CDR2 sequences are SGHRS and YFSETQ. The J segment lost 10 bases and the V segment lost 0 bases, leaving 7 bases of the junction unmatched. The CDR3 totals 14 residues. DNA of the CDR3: TGCGCCAGCAGCTTGGACTCAGGGGGCCCCGCGCAGTATTTT. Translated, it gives CASSLDSGGPAQYF.

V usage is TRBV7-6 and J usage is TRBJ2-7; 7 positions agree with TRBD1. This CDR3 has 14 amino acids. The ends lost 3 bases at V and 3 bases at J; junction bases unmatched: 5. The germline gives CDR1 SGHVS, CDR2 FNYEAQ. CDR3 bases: TGTGCCAGCAGCTTGGCCCAGGGGGTCTACGAGCAGTACTTC. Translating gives CASSLAQGVYEQYF. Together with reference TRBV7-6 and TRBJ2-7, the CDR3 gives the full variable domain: GAGVSQSPRYKVTKRGQDVALRCDPISGHVSLYWYRQALGQGPEFLTYFNYEAQQDKSGLPNDRFSAERPEGSISTLTIQRTEQRDSAMYRCASSLAQGVYEQYFGPGTRLTVT.

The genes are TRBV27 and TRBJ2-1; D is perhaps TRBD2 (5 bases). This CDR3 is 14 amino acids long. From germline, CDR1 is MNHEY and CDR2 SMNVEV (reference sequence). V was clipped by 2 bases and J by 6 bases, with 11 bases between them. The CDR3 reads CASSLAGELNEQFF. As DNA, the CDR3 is TGTGCCAGCAGTTTAGCGGGTGAACTCAATGAGCAGTTCTTC.

CDR3 bases: TGTGCCAGCCGACTCAAGAGACCCGGGGAGACCCAGTACTTC. This gives the protein CASRLKRPGETQYF. The chain employs TRBV7-2 and TRBJ2-5, with D unresolved. This CDR3 has 14 residues. Deletions cut 8 bases from V and 5 bases from J, with 18 bases between. The germline gives CDR1 SGHTA, CDR2 FQGNSA.

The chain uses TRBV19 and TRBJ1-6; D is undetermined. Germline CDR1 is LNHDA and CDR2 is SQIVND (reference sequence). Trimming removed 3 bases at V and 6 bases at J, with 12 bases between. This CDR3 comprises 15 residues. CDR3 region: CASSIPGRGNSPLHF. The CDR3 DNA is TGTGCCAGTAGTATCCCCGGACGGGGTAATTCACCCCTCCACTTT.

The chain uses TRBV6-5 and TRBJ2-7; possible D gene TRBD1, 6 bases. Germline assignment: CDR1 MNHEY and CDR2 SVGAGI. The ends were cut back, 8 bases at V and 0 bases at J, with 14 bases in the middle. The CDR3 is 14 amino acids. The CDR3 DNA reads TGTGCCAGCCTTCCCGGGACATACTCCTACGAGCAGTACTTC. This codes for CASLPGTYSYEQYF.

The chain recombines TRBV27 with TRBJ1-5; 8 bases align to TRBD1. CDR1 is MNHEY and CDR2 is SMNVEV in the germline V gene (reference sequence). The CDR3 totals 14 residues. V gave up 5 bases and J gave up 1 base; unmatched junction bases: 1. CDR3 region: CASSTGGSNQPQHF. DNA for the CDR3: TGTGCCAGCAGTACAGGGGGGAGCAATCAGCCCCAGCATTTT.

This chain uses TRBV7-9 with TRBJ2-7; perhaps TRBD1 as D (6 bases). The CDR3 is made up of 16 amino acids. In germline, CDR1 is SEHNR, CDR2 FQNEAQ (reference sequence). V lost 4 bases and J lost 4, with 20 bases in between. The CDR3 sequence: CASSSYTGYAPYEQYF. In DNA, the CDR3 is TGTGCCAGCAGCTCCTATACAGGGTACGCTCCTTACGAGCAGTACTTC.

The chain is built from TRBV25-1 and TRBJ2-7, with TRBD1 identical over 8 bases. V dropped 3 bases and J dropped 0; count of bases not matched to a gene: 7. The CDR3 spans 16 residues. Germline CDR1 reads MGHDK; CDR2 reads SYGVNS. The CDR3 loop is CASSDLPGQVSYEQYF. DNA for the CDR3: TGTGCCAGCAGTGACCTTCCGGGACAGGTCTCCTACGAGCAGTACTTC.

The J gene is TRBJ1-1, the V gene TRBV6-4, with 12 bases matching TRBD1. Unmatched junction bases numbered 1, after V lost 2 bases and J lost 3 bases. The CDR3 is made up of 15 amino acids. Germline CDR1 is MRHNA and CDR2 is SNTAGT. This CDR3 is CASSDGTGGDTEAFF. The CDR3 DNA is TGTGCCAGCAGTGACGGGACAGGGGGCGACACTGAAGCTTTCTTT.

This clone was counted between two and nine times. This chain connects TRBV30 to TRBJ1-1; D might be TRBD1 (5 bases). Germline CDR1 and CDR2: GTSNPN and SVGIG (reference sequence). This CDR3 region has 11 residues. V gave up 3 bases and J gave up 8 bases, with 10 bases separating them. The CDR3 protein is CAWSWEGEAFF. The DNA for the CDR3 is TGTGCCTGGAGCTGGGAGGGGGAAGCTTTCTTT.

Written as DNA, the CDR3 is TGTGCCAGCAGCTACGGGGGTGAAAAACTGTTTTTT. Protein sequence: CASSYGGEKLFF. This chain links TRBV5-6 with TRBJ1-4; possibly TRBD1 for D (5 bases). Trimming stripped 3 bases from V and 7 bases from J, with 7 bases between. This CDR3 is built from 12 residues. CDR1 SGHDT and CDR2 YYEEEE come from the germline V gene.

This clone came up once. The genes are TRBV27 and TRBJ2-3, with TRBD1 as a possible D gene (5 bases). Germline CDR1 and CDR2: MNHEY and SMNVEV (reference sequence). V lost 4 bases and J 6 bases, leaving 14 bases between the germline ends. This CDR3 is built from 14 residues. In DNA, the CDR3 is TGTGCCAGCAGTTATAGGACACCCAGGGATACGCAGTATTTT. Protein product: CASSYRTPRDTQYF.

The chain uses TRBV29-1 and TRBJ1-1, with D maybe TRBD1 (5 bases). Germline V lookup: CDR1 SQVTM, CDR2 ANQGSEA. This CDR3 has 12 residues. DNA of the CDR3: TGCACCTCTAAGCCCACAGGCACTGAAGCTTTCTTT. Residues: CTSKPTGTEAFF. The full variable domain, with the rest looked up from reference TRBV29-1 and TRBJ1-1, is SAVISQKPSRDICQRGTSLTIQCQVDSQVTMMFWYRQQPGQSLTLIATANQGSEATYESGFVIDKFPISRPNLTFSTLTVSNMSPEDSSIYLCTSKPTGTEAFFGQGTRLTVV.

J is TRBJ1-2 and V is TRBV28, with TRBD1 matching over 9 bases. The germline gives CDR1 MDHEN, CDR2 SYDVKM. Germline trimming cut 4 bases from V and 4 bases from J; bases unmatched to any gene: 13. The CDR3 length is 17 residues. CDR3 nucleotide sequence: TGTGCCAGCAGTTCCATATTTCGGGACAGGGAGGGCTATGGCTACACCTTC. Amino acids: CASSSIFRDREGYGYTF.

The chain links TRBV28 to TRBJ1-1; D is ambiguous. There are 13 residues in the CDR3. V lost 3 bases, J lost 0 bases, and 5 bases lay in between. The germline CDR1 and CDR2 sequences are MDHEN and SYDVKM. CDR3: CASSFSLNTEAFF. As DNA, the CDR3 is TGTGCCAGCAGTTTTAGCTTGAACACTGAAGCTTTCTTT.

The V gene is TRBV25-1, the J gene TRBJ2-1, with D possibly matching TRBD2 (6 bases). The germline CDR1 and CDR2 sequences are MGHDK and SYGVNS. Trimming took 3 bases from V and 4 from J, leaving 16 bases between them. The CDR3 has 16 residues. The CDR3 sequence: CASSDSRGPVYNEQFF. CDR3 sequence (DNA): TGTGCCAGCAGTGATTCGCGGGGCCCTGTTTACAATGAGCAGTTCTTC. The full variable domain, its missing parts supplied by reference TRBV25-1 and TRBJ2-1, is EADIYQTPRYLVIGTGKKITLECSQTMGHDKMYWYQQDPGMELHLIHYSYGVNSTEKGDLSSESTVSRIRTEHFPLTLESARPSHTSQYLCASSDSRGPVYNEQFFGPGTRLTVL.

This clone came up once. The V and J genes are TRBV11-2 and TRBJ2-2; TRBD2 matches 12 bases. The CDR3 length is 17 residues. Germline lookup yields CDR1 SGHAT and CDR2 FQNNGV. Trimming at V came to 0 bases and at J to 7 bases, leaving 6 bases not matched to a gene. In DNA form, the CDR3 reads TGTGCCAGCAGCTTAGAGGCTAGCGGGGGGGCGAACGGGGAGCTGTTTTTT. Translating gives CASSLEASGGANGELFF.

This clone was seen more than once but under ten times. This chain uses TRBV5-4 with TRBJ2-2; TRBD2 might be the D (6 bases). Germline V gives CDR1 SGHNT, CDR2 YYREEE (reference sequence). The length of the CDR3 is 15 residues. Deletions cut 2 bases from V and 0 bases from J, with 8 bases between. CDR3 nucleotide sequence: TGTGCCAGCAGCTTCGGGGGTCCGAACACCGGGGAGCTGTTTTTT. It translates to CASSFGGPNTGELFF.

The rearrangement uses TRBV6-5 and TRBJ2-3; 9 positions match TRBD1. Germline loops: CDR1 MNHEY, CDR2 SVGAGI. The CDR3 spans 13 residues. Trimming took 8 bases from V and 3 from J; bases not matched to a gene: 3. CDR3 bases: TGTGCCAGCGGAGACAGGGGGACAGATACGCAGTATTTT. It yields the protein CASGDRGTDTQYF.